A selection of T cell receptor beta chains follows, all from one sample in a study of blood T cell repertoires in COVID-19. The repertoire was sequenced with immunoSEQ multiplex PCR; TCRdb's copy has only in-frame clones and lacks some. The data show tens of thousands of clones, over 75% seen once. The sample consisted of peripheral blood. The source is a human donor in a cohort sampled during active COVID-19. Both conserved end residues are part of each CDR3. The size of a clone is reported for some rows only, either as once, few or many, or as a class for expanded clones.

CASSLTGATEAFF	TRBV6-5	TRBJ1-1	-
CATTPEGGGGELFF	TRBV24-1	TRBJ2-2	-
CASSKTPGGAGHF	TRBV12-3/TRBV12-4	TRBJ2-4	-
CASSPNSMNTEAFF	TRBV7-3	TRBJ1-1	once
CASAKGGLGNQPQHF	TRBV27	TRBJ1-5	-
CASSLERGLYEQYF	TRBV28	TRBJ2-7	-
CASSFSGQSWTEAFF	TRBV7-9	TRBJ1-1	-
CASAGTGVNQPQHF	TRBV6-5	TRBJ1-5	-
CASSLRGEPVRSSGNTIYF	TRBV5-1	TRBJ1-3	-
CASSQDGRDSYQPQHF	TRBV4-1	TRBJ1-5	-
CASSYSVGGGEQFF	TRBV6-2/TRBV6-3	TRBJ2-1	-
CASSLGQSWGEQYF	TRBV7-9	TRBJ2-7	few
CASSLEGTGRVYNYGYTF	TRBV5-4	TRBJ1-2	-
CASSSDTGPGTGELFF	TRBV7-9	TRBJ2-2	-
CASSLLYYNEQFF	TRBV11-2	TRBJ2-1	-
CASSLGGPYEQYF	TRBV7-9	TRBJ2-7	-
CASGLAGDNEQFF	TRBV9	TRBJ2-1	-
CATRGGQGMYEQYF	TRBV15	TRBJ2-7	-
CASSLARSRVYGYTF	TRBV5-6	TRBJ1-2	-
CASVQRGALQSTQYF	TRBV13	TRBJ2-3	-
CASSLASGGYEQYF	TRBV7-2	TRBJ2-7	-
CASSQGTSSYYEQYF	TRBV6-5	TRBJ2-7	-
CASRPQGASTYEQYF	TRBV19	TRBJ2-7	-
CASSSPPSATGQDNYGYTF	TRBV7-9	TRBJ1-2	-
CASSAGGMNTEAFF	TRBV6-6	TRBJ1-1	-
CASSPQGAGANVLTF	TRBV7-3	TRBJ2-6	-
CATSDALTGEAGELFF	TRBV24-1	TRBJ2-2	-
CASSSVAGDLSYEQYF	TRBV7-3	TRBJ2-7	once
CASSLRVYEQYF	TRBV12-3/TRBV12-4	TRBJ2-7	-
CASSIASYEQYF	TRBV19	TRBJ2-7	-
CASSLGGGTQEKLFF	TRBV7-9	TRBJ1-4	-
CASALASGRISYNEQFF	TRBV7-2	TRBJ2-1	-
CAISHSTDNTEAFF	TRBV10-3	TRBJ1-1	once
CASSFGVSAEAFF	TRBV5-6	TRBJ1-1	-
CASSPGGYEQYF	TRBV18	TRBJ2-7	-
CASSQGAGGMETQYF	TRBV4-2	TRBJ2-5	-
CASTSAPSAYGYTF	TRBV6-6	TRBJ1-2	-
CASSQERLGGHGYTF	TRBV4-3	TRBJ1-2	-
CASSFGTGVATGELFF	TRBV5-6	TRBJ2-2	-
CASRFGQGYEAFF	TRBV5-6	TRBJ1-1	-
CASSFWTGVAYEQYF	TRBV19	TRBJ2-7	-
CASSLNRGLETQYF	TRBV5-4	TRBJ2-5	-
CASSEWAGLENSPLHF	TRBV6-1	TRBJ1-6	-
CASSYSAAMNTEAFF	TRBV6-2/TRBV6-3	TRBJ1-1	-
CATRTDRRGGSNQPQHF	TRBV15	TRBJ1-5	-
CASSLDRTTGELFF	TRBV6-2/TRBV6-3	TRBJ2-2	-
CASSLHSNQPQHF	TRBV27	TRBJ1-5	-
CASSERQSNQPQHF	TRBV19	TRBJ1-5	-